The entry below gives a single TCR beta chain sequence along with its context. What it binds is unknown. TCRdb keeps only in-frame clones here, not all; method: immunoSEQ multiplex PCR. The sample holds 2 million to 2.5 million clones, more than 90% seen once. The sample comes from a study of shared clonotypes between healthy human individuals. Across the study: Three plates each covered CD4 naive and memory; CD8 naive two, CD8 memory one. General study results and limits: Relative to their counterparts shared across all four donors, non-shared clonotypes exhibited diminished generation probabilities. Estimated richness values were generally larger in naive subsets than in memory subsets.

Germline CDR1 is SGHKS and CDR2 is YYEKEE (reference sequence). V shed 3 bases, J shed 8 bases, and the junction held 8 bases outside the gene matches. This CDR3 is 15 amino acids long. Splitting the CD4+ cells yielded a CD45RA+ naive subset and a CD45RA-negative memory subset. This clonotype was sampled from a man aged 18 to 30 in good health. The source material was naive CD4+ T cells sorted from blood. Subset indicated: CD45RA+ positively selected. The chain uses TRBV5-5 and TRBJ1-6; 7 nucleotides match TRBD1. The CDR3 DNA sequence: TGTGCCAGCAGCTGGGGACAGCCTTGGTATTCACCCCTCCACTTT. It is translated as CASSWGQPWYSPLHF.